This T cell receptor beta chain was obtained from a study of CD8+CD57+ T cells in acquired aplastic anemia. Study summary: Sorted CD4+ and CD8+ cells yielded roughly 3.5 ug of DNA on average. The study's findings and limits: A set of twenty-nine CD8+ CDR3 sequences was shared between patients and controls, and these sequences appeared highly expressed in patients. In CD8+ cells, Simpson's diversity showed no significant difference between patients and controls.

TCR beta VDJ and CDR3 profiling used genomic DNA as template. Via MiXCR, TCRdb re-called the reads, giving one row per CDR3 protein. The repertoire has 90,000 to 150,000 distinct CDR3 sequences, under 60% of them found once; the top ten carry 25% to 35%. The CDR3 runs 14 residues. CDR1 is MDHEN and CDR2 is SYDVKM in the germline V gene. Trimming took off 5 bases at V and 6 bases at J, with 16 bases between the two ends. This clonotype was counted ten times or more. Its antigen is as yet unknown. Patients picked for sequencing had shown CD8+CD57+ cell expansion detected by flow cytometry. Each patient had severe acquired aplastic anemia.

The J gene is TRBJ1-1, the V gene TRBV28; D may be TRBD1 (5 bases). The source of this sequence is a human donor with aplastic anemia. The specimen was sorted CD4+, CD8+, or CD8+CD57+ T cells (not recorded which) from PBMCs. In DNA, the CDR3 is TGTGCCAGCAGTGGCGCCAGGGAGCTTTCTGAAGCTTTCTTT. Residues: CASSGARELSEAFF.